The T cell receptor (beta chain) under discussion was sequenced for a study of shared clonotypes between healthy human individuals. This clone has a handful of counts. The repertoire was sequenced with immunoSEQ multiplex PCR; TCRdb's copy has only in-frame clones and lacks some. The sample lists over 850,000 clones, more than 75% occurring once. The J segment lost 5 bases and the V segment lost 4 bases, leaving 7 bases of the junction unmatched. Germline V gene sequence: CDR1 SNHLY, CDR2 FYNNEI. The CDR3 runs to 17 residues. Sequencing was performed on memory CD4+ T cells from PBMCs. Documented subset: CD45RA-negative fraction. The origin of this receptor is a man between 18 and 35 years old in good health. Some clones in this sample may be carry-over from other donors' samples. The chain carries TRBV2 and TRBJ2-2; TRBD2 agrees at 13 bases. CDR3 bases: TGTGCCAGCAGTGCCTCTGGACTAGCGGGAGCAACCGGGGAGCTGTTTTTT. It is translated as CASSASGLAGATGELFF.